The 6 T cell receptor beta chains below come from one sample, sequenced in a study of PD-1 blockade in classical Hodgkin lymphoma. This sample's time point: cycle 4 day 1 (C4D1), after five to seven weeks of nivolumab. There was relapse after autologous stem cell transplantation in every patient, and there was variation in brentuximab vedotin exposure. Magnetic negative selection, applied to thawed PBMCs, was used to isolate the CD8+ T cells. Method: immunoSEQ multiplex PCR; TCRdb's copy keeps in-frame clones and lacks some. This sample has around 21,000 clones, with less than 90% found just once. The material was CD8+ T cells from blood, obtained before the fourth cycle of nivolumab. Receptors originate from a human donor with classical Hodgkin lymphoma.

The gene calls are TRBV7-2 and TRBJ2-1; TRBD2 matches 16 bases. There are 16 residues in the CDR3. Germline V gene data show CDR1 as SGHTA and CDR2 as FQGNSA. Trimming took 3 bases from V and 8 from J; bases not matched to a gene: 4. This CDR3 is CASSLGLAGGGHEQFF. The CDR3, as DNA: TGTGCCAGCAGCTTGGGACTAGCGGGAGGGGGGCATGAGCAGTTCTTC.

The chain uses TRBV9 and TRBJ1-1; 8 positions match TRBD1. Trimming removed 3 bases from V and 5 bases from J; junction bases left unmatched: 6. CDR3 length: 14 residues. The germline V gene encodes CDR1 SGDLS and CDR2 YYNGEE. The CDR3 spells CASSAQGGGTEAFF. For the CDR3, the DNA is TGTGCCAGCAGCGCACAGGGGGGTGGGACTGAAGCTTTCTTT.

The CDR3 DNA reads as TGTGCCAGCAGGATAGGGGTCGACCCGGACGAGCAGTACTTC. Translating it yields CASRIGVDPDEQYF. V usage is TRBV28 and J usage is TRBJ2-7, with a weak D call TRBD1 (5 bases). The CDR3 has 14 residues. Trimming removed 6 bases at V and 5 bases at J, with 17 bases between. CDR1 is MDHEN, CDR2 SYDVKM, per germline.

The chain links TRBV14 to TRBJ1-2; D remains unclear. Looked up from germline, CDR1 is SGHDN and CDR2 is FVKESK. This CDR3 is built from 15 residues. Between the trimmed V and J ends, which lost 0 bases and 6 bases, there was a span of 14 bases. CDR3 in amino acids: CASSQDRKGWNGYTF. The CDR3, as DNA: TGTGCCAGCAGCCAAGATCGTAAGGGTTGGAATGGCTACACCTTC.

CDR3 region: CASSTGMAGELFF. CDR3 nucleotide sequence: TGCGCCAGCAGTACTGGGATGGCCGGGGAGCTGTTTTTT. The V and J genes are TRBV10-1 and TRBJ2-2; D gene uncertain. The V and J ends lost 5 bases and 6 bases respectively, with 10 bases between them. This CDR3 has 13 amino acids. Germline V gene sequence: CDR1 WNHNN, CDR2 SYGVQD (reference sequence).

This CDR3 reads CASIQAAENYGYTF. The CDR3 DNA follows: TGTGCCAGTATACAGGCCGCGGAGAACTATGGCTACACCTTC. V gene TRBV19 combines with J gene TRBJ1-2; tentative D call: TRBD1 (5 bases). V lost 7 bases and J lost 2, with 14 bases in between. This CDR3 is built from 14 residues. CDR1 is LNHDA and CDR2 is SQIVND in the germline V gene (reference sequence).